Shown below are 24 T cell receptor beta chains from a single sample sequenced in a study of shared clonotypes between healthy human individuals. The assay was immunoSEQ multiplex PCR, and TCRdb's table has in-frame clones only and misses some. The data show hundreds of thousands of clones, around 76% seen once. What was sequenced was PBMCs. Every receptor here comes from a woman in her thirties or forties in good health. Some clones in this sample may be carry-over from other donors' samples.

The chain recombines TRBV7-8 with TRBJ2-1; tentative D call: TRBD1 (5 bases). Germline V gives CDR1 SGHVS, CDR2 FQNEAQ. CDR3 length equals 16 residues. V lost 5 bases, J lost 1 base, and 15 bases lay in between. This CDR3 is CASSPPWGGSYNEQFF. The DNA of the CDR3 is TGTGCCAGCAGCCCTCCCTGGGGCGGATCCTACAATGAGCAGTTCTTC.

With respect to this clone: This may arise from a read error, as a much more abundant clone is one base away. The J gene is TRBJ2-1, the V gene TRBV5-1; D uncertain. The V and J ends lost 2 bases and 0 bases respectively, with 0 bases between them. CDR1 is SGHRS, CDR2 YFSETQ, per germline. CDR3 length: 12 amino acids. The CDR3 loop is CASSFSYNEQFF. The CDR3, as DNA: TGCGCCAGCAGCTTCTCCTACAATGAGCAGTTCTTC. The full variable domain, rest sourced from reference TRBV5-1 and TRBJ2-1, is KAGVTQTPRYLIKTRGQQVTLSCSPISGHRSVSWYQQTPGQGLQFLFEYFSETQRNKGNFPGRFSGRQFSNSRSEMNVSTLELGDSALYLCASSFSYNEQFFGPGTRLTVL.

V gene TRBV18 combines with J gene TRBJ1-1; tentatively, D is TRBD1 (5 bases). Germline V gene sequence: CDR1 KGHSH, CDR2 LQKENI. The CDR3 has 13 amino acids. The V and J ends lost 1 base and 4 bases respectively, with 7 bases between them. In nucleotides, the CDR3 is TGTGCCAGCTCACCACTGGGGGTCACTGAAGCTTTCTTT. Protein product: CASSPLGVTEAFF.

The DNA for the CDR3 is TGCGCCAGCAGCTTGGCACTAGTAGGCACCGGGGAGCTGTTTTTT. Its translation: CASSLALVGTGELFF. This chain uses TRBV5-1 with TRBJ2-2; tentatively, D is TRBD2 (5 bases). The germline V gene encodes CDR1 SGHRS and CDR2 YFSETQ. CDR3 length: 15 amino acids. Trimming removed 0 bases at V and 4 bases at J, with 10 bases between.

The V call is TRBV25-1, the J call TRBJ2-7; D gene ambiguous. Between the trimmed V and J ends, which lost 4 bases and 0 bases, there was a span of 10 bases. CDR3 length: 14 residues. The germline gives CDR1 MGHDK, CDR2 SYGVNS. Here the CDR3 reads CASSAQTASYEQYF. CDR3 nucleotides: TGTGCCAGCAGTGCCCAGACTGCCTCCTACGAGCAGTACTTC.

The chain carries TRBV5-1 and TRBJ2-1; 10 bases match TRBD2. V gave up 3 bases and J gave up 15 bases; unmatched junction bases: 6. The length of the CDR3 is 12 residues. In germline, CDR1 is SGHRS, CDR2 YFSETQ. Here the CDR3 DNA reads TGCGCCAGCAGCTCACTAGCGGGAATACTGTTCTTC. Translation gives CASSSLAGILFF.

This chain connects TRBV28 to TRBJ2-1; the match to TRBD2 covers 14 bases. J lost 6 bases, V lost 4 bases, and 5 bases had no gene match. The CDR3 extends over 16 amino acids. Germline-derived CDR1 and CDR2 are MDHEN and SYDVKM. The CDR3 nucleotides are TGTGCCAGCAGTTCCTCGGGACTAGCGGGAGTCAATGAGCAGTTCTTC. It encodes CASSSSGLAGVNEQFF.

In this sample, this clone turned up a few times. The genes are TRBV5-1 and TRBJ1-1, with 8 bases matching TRBD1. CDR1 SGHRS and CDR2 YFSETQ come from the germline V gene. This CDR3 has 15 amino acids. Trimming removed 2 bases from V and 1 base from J; junction bases left unmatched: 4. The CDR3 sequence is CASSLGQGWNTEAFF. In nucleotides, the CDR3 is TGCGCCAGCAGCTTAGGACAGGGTTGGAACACTGAAGCTTTCTTT.

A single count supports this clone. V is TRBV13 and J is TRBJ2-1; 7 bases are shared with TRBD1. The V gene's germline CDR1 is PRHDT and CDR2 FYEKMQ (reference sequence). The CDR3 spans 18 residues. V lost 3 bases, J lost 3 bases, and 14 bases stayed unmatched. The CDR3 spells CASSLNTQGLGVYNEQFF. As DNA, the CDR3 is TGTGCCAGCAGCTTGAATACACAGGGGCTGGGGGTCTACAATGAGCAGTTCTTC. Variable domain in full (rest from reference TRBV13 and TRBJ2-1): AAGVIQSPRHLIKEKRETATLKCYPIPRHDTVYWYQQGPGQDPQFLISFYEKMQSDKGSIPDRFSAQQFSDYHSELNMSSLELGDSALYFCASSLNTQGLGVYNEQFFGPGTRLTVL.

The chain combines TRBV28 with TRBJ1-2; TRBD1 matches 7 bases. Germline values: CDR1 MDHEN, CDR2 SYDVKM. The CDR3 has 15 amino acids. V shed 4 bases, J shed 2 bases, and the junction held 7 bases outside the gene matches. The CDR3 sequence: CASSSDRTGNYGYTF. CDR3 in DNA: TGTGCCAGCAGTTCGGACCGGACAGGCAACTATGGCTACACCTTC.

This clone came up once. The genes are TRBV11-2 and TRBJ2-7, with 12 bases matching TRBD2. This CDR3 contains 18 residues. Trimming cost V 0 bases and J 2 bases; bases outside gene matches: 8. The germline gives CDR1 SGHAT, CDR2 FQNNGV. The CDR3 nucleotides read TGTGCCAGCAGCTTAGATGGCCTAGCGGGAGGGGTCCCCTACGAGCAGTACTTC. Residues: CASSLDGLAGGVPYEQYF.

In this sample, this clone turned up a few times. The V and J genes are TRBV9 and TRBJ2-2, with D unresolved. This CDR3 spans 14 amino acids. V lost 3 bases, J lost 0 bases, and 6 bases lay in between. Germline CDR1 reads SGDLS; CDR2 reads YYNGEE. In DNA form, the CDR3 reads TGTGCCAGCAGCGGCGCTTCGAACACCGGGGAGCTGTTTTTT. This codes for CASSGASNTGELFF. The complete variable domain, with remaining parts taken from reference TRBV9 and TRBJ2-2, reads DSGVTQTPKHLITATGQRVTLRCSPRSGDLSVYWYQQSLDQGLQFLIQYYNGEERAKGNILERFSAQQFPDLHSELNLSSLELGDSALYFCASSGASNTGELFFGEGSRLTVL.

V gene TRBV7-2 combines with J gene TRBJ1-3; a weak D match, TRBD1 (5 bases). The germline V gene has CDR1 SGHTA and CDR2 FQGNSA. V shed 2 bases and J shed 0 bases, with 11 bases lying between them. CDR3 length: 16 residues. CDR3 nucleotides: TGTGCCAGCAGCTTAAGCTCCGGGGGCTCTGGAAACACCATATATTTT. Amino acids: CASSLSSGGSGNTIYF. Full variable domain (outside the CDR3, taken from reference TRBV7-2 and TRBJ1-3): GAGVSQSPSNKVTEKGKDVELRCDPISGHTALYWYRQSLGQGLEFLIYFQGNSAPDKSGLPSDRFSAERTGGSVSTLTIQRTQQEDSAVYLCASSLSSGGSGNTIYFGEGSWLTVV.

The CDR3 here is CASSPPVVGQVMNTEAFF. In DNA form, the CDR3 reads TGTGCCAGCAGCCCACCAGTAGTCGGACAGGTGATGAACACTGAAGCTTTCTTT. The genes are TRBV11-3 and TRBJ1-1; 7 bases line up with TRBD1. With V trimmed by 5 bases and J by 0 bases, 15 bases remained unmatched. The germline CDR1 and CDR2 sequences are SGHNT and YENEEA. CDR3 length equals 18 residues.

This clone has more than one count but fewer than ten. The chain links TRBV7-2 to TRBJ1-2; D uncertain. The germline CDR1 and CDR2 sequences are SGHTA and FQGNSA. The CDR3 sequence is 12 residues long. V dropped 3 bases and J dropped 8 bases, with 10 bases sitting between them. This CDR3 is CASSFLVEGYTF. The CDR3 DNA is TGTGCCAGCAGCTTTTTGGTGGAAGGCTACACCTTC. Full variable domain (remainder filled in from reference TRBV7-2 and TRBJ1-2): GAGVSQSPSNKVTEKGKDVELRCDPISGHTALYWYRQSLGQGLEFLIYFQGNSAPDKSGLPSDRFSAERTGGSVSTLTIQRTQQEDSAVYLCASSFLVEGYTFGSGTRLTVV.

The DNA for the CDR3 is TGCAGCGTTGCCGTCGAGACTGAAGCTTTCTTT. Amino acids: CSVAVETEAFF. The chain uses TRBV29-1 and TRBJ1-1; D not resolved. Germline V CDR1 and CDR2: SQVTM, ANQGSEA. The CDR3 is made up of 11 amino acids. V was pared by 4 bases and J by 5 bases, with 8 bases between. The variable domain in full, with the rest retrieved from reference TRBV29-1 and TRBJ1-1, is SAVISQKPSRDICQRGTSLTIQCQVDSQVTMMFWYRQQPGQSLTLIATANQGSEATYESGFVIDKFPISRPNLTFSTLTVSNMSPEDSSIYLCSVAVETEAFFGQGTRLTVV.

The genes are TRBV5-4 and TRBJ2-5; D unresolved. V lost 2 bases and J lost 1, with 9 bases in between. The CDR3 has 14 amino acids. Germline CDR1 reads SGHNT; CDR2 reads YYREEE (reference sequence). CDR3: CASSFSVGQETQYF. The CDR3 DNA follows: TGTGCCAGCAGCTTCTCTGTAGGCCAAGAGACCCAGTACTTC.

In its sample, this clone was seen a few times. The V and J genes are TRBV6-1 and TRBJ1-2; 7 positions agree with TRBD1. Germline V lookup: CDR1 MNHNS, CDR2 SASEGT. There are 14 residues in the CDR3. V lost 1 base to trimming and J lost 3 bases; unmatched junction nucleotides: 2. The DNA of the CDR3 is TGTGCCAGCAGTGAAGGCAGGGGGGACTATGGCTACACCTTC. It translates to CASSEGRGDYGYTF.

V usage is TRBV18 and J usage is TRBJ2-3, with a possible D match to TRBD2 (6 bases). The V gene's germline CDR1 is KGHSH and CDR2 LQKENI. The V gene lost 3 bases and the J gene lost 4 bases, with 17 bases spanning the gap. This CDR3 spans 16 amino acids. CDR3 coding DNA: TGTGCCAGCTCACCGGGGGGAGTGGTTCGCGCAGATACGCAGTATTTT. It yields the protein CASSPGGVVRADTQYF.

This clone was counted many times. J is TRBJ1-4 and V is TRBV27; D remains ambiguous. Germline V CDR1 and CDR2: MNHEY, SMNVEV (reference sequence). CDR3 length: 15 amino acids. Trimming cost V 3 bases and J 5 bases, with 13 bases left between them. The CDR3 DNA reads TGTGCCAGCAGTTTTCACGGGCGTAAGAATGAAAAACTGTTTTTT. It yields the protein CASSFHGRKNEKLFF.

J is TRBJ1-4 and V is TRBV28, with D perhaps matching TRBD1 (5 bases). Germline V gives CDR1 MDHEN, CDR2 SYDVKM. V was clipped by 3 bases and J by 4 bases, with 12 bases between them. The CDR3 extends over 15 amino acids. DNA for the CDR3: TGTGCCAGCAGTTTCTTGACAGCGGATAATGAAAAACTGTTTTTT. Its protein product is CASSFLTADNEKLFF. The full variable domain, in which reference TRBV28 and TRBJ1-4 provide the parts outside the CDR3, is DVKVTQSSRYLVKRTGEKVFLECVQDMDHENMFWYRQDPGLGLRLIYFSYDVKMKEKGDIPEGYSVSREKKERFSLILESASTNQTSMYLCASSFLTADNEKLFFGSGTQLSVL.

The CDR3 protein is CASVARGGGTEAFF. The CDR3 nucleotides are TGTGCCAGCGTTGCCAGGGGCGGGGGCACTGAAGCTTTCTTT. The chain is built from TRBV2 and TRBJ1-1; tentatively, D is TRBD1 (6 bases). The germline V gene has CDR1 SNHLY and CDR2 FYNNEI. Trimming took off 8 bases at V and 4 bases at J, with 17 bases between the two ends. There are 14 residues in the CDR3.

Points on this clone: A far larger clone is off by one base, so a read error is likely. Other DNA sequences in this sample translate to the same CDR3. V gene TRBV4-2 combines with J gene TRBJ2-5; a weak D match, TRBD1 (7 bases). The CDR3 runs 16 residues. Germline-derived CDR1 and CDR2 are LGHNA and YNFKEQ. CDR3 bases: TGTGCAAGCAGCCAAGGTCGAGAAGCAGGGGGGGAGACCCAGTACTTC. It is translated as CASSQGREAGGETQYF.

The chain is built from TRBV7-2 and TRBJ2-1, with 14 bases lining up with TRBD2. Germline CDR1 SGHTA, CDR2 FQGNSA. The CDR3 covers 17 residues. The ends lost 1 base at V and 4 bases at J; junction bases unmatched: 3. CDR3 nucleotide sequence: TGTGCCAGCAGCTTAGGACTAGCGGGAGGGCCTTACAATGAGCAGTTCTTC. As protein: CASSLGLAGGPYNEQFF. Full variable domain (outside the CDR3, taken from reference TRBV7-2 and TRBJ2-1): GAGVSQSPSNKVTEKGKDVELRCDPISGHTALYWYRQSLGQGLEFLIYFQGNSAPDKSGLPSDRFSAERTGGSVSTLTIQRTQQEDSAVYLCASSLGLAGGPYNEQFFGPGTRLTVL.